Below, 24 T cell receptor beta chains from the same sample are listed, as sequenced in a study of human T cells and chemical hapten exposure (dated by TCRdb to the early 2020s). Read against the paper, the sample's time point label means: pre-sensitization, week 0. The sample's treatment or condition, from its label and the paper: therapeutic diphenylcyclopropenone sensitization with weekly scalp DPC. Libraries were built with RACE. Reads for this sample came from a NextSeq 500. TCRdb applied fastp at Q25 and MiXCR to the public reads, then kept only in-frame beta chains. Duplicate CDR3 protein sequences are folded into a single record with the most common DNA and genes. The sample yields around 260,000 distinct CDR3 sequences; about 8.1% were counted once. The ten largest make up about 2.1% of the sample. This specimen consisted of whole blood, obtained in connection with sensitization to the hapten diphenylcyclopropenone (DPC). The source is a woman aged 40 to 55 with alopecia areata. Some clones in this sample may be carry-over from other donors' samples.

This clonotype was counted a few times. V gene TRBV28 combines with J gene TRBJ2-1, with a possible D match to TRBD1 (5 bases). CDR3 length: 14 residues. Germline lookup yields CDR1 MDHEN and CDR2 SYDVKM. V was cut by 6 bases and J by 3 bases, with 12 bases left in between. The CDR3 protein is CASSPGIYYNEQFF. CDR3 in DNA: TGTGCCAGCAGCCCAGGGATCTACTACAATGAGCAGTTCTTC.

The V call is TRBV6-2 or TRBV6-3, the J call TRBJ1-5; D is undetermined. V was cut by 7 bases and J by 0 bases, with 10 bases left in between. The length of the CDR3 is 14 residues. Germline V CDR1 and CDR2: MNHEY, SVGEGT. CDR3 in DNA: TGTGCCAGCACCACGGGGAATAGCAATCAGCCCCAGCATTTT. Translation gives CASTTGNSNQPQHF.

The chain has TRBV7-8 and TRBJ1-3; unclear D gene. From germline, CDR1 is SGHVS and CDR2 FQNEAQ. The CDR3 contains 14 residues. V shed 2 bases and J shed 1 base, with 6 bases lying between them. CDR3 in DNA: TGTGCCAGCAGCTTACCCCAATCTGGAAACACCATATATTTT. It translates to CASSLPQSGNTIYF. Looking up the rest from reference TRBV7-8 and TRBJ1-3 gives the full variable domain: GAGVSQSPRYKVAKRGQDVALRCDPISGHVSLFWYQQALGQGPEFLTYFQNEAQLDKSGLPSDRFFAERPEGSVSTLKIQRTQQEDSAVYLCASSLPQSGNTIYFGEGSWLTVV.

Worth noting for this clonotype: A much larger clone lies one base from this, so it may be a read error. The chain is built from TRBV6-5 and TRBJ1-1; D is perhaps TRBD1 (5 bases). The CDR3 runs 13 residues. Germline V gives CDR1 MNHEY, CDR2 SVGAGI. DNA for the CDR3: TGTGCCAGCAGTTGGGGCCTCGGCACTGATGCTTTCTTT. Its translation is CASSWGLGTDAFF.

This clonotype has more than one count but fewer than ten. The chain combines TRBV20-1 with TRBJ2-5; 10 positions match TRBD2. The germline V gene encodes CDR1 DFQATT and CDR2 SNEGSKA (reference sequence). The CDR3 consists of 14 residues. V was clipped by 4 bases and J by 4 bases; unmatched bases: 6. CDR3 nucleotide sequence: TGCAGTGCTAATCCTAGCGGGAGATCAGAGACCCAGTACTTC. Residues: CSANPSGRSETQYF.

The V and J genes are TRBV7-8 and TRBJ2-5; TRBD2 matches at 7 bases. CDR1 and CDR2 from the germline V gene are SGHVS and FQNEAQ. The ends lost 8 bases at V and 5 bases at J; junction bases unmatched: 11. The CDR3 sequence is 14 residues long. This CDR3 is CASPPTGEGETQYF. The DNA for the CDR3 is TGTGCCAGCCCTCCCACGGGGGAGGGGGAGACCCAGTACTTC.

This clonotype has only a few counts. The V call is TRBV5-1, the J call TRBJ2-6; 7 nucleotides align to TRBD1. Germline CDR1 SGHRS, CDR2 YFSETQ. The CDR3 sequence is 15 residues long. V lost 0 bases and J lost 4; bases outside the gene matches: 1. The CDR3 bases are TGCGCCAGCAGCTTGGGACAGGGAGGGGCCAACGTCCTGACTTTC. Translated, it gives CASSLGQGGANVLTF.

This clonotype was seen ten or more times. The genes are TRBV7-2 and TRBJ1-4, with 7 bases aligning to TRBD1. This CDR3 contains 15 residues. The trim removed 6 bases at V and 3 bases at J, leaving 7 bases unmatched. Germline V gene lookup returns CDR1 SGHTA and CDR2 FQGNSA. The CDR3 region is CASRLNRGANEKLFF. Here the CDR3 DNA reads TGTGCCAGCAGACTAAACAGGGGAGCTAATGAAAAACTGTTTTTT. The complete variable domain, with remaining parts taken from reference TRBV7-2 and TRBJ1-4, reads GAGVSQSPSNKVTEKGKDVELRCDPISGHTALYWYRQSLGQGLEFLIYFQGNSAPDKSGLPSDRFSAERTGGSVSTLTIQRTQQEDSAVYLCASRLNRGANEKLFFGSGTQLSVL.

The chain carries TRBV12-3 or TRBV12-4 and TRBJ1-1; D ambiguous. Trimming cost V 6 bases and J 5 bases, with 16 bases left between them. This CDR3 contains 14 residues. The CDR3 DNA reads TGTGCCAGCAGCCGGATCCTCCTTGGGACTGAAGCTTTCTTT. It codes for CASSRILLGTEAFF.

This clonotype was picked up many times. DNA of the CDR3: TGTGCCAGCAGTTTAGATCTTAATTCACCCCTCCACTTT. It translates to CASSLDLNSPLHF. The rearrangement uses TRBV28 and TRBJ1-6; D is unclear. Between the trimmed V and J ends, which lost 2 bases and 6 bases, there was a span of 5 bases. Germline V gene lookup returns CDR1 MDHEN and CDR2 SYDVKM. This CDR3 is built from 13 residues.

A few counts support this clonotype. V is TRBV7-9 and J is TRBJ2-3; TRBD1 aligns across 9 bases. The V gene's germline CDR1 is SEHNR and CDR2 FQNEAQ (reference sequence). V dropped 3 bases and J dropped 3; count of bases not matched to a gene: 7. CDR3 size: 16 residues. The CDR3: CASSLAGQGRTDTQYF. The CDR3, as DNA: TGTGCCAGCAGCTTGGCTGGACAGGGGAGGACAGATACGCAGTATTTT.

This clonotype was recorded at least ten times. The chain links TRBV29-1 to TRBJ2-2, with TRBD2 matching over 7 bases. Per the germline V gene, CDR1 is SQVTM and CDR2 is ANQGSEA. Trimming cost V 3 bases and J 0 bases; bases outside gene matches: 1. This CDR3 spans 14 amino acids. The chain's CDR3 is CSVEGLSNTGELFF. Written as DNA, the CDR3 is TGCAGCGTTGAGGGACTATCGAACACCGGGGAGCTGTTTTTT.

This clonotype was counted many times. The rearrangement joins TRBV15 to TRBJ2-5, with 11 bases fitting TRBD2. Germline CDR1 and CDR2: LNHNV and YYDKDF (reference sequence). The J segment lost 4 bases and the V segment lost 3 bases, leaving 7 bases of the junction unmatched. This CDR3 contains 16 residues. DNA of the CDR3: TGTGCCACCAGCAGTGCACTAGCGGGAGCCCCAGAGACCCAGTACTTC. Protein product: CATSSALAGAPETQYF.

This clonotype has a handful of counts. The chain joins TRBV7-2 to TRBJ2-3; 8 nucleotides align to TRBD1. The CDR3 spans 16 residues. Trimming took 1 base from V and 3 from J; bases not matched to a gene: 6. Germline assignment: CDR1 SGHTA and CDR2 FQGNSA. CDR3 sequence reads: CASSLVWNRGTDTQYF. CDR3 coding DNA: TGTGCCAGCAGCTTAGTATGGAACAGGGGGACAGATACGCAGTATTTT.

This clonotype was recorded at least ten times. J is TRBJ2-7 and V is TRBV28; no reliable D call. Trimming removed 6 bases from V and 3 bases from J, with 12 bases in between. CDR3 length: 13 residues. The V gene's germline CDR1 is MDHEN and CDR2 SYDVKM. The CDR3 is CASSKPINYEQYF. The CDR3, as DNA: TGTGCCAGCAGCAAGCCAATAAACTACGAGCAGTACTTC.

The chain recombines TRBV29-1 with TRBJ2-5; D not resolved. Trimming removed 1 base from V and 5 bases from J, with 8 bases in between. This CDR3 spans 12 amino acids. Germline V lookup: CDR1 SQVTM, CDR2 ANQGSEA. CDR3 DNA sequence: TGCAGCGTTGAAGGGGATGTGGAGACCCAGTACTTC. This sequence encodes CSVEGDVETQYF.

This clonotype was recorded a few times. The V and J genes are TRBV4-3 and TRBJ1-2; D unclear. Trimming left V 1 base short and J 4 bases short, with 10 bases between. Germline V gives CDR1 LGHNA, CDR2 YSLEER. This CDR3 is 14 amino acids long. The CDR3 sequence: CASSQGRGGYGYTF. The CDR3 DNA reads TGCGCCAGCAGCCAAGGACGGGGTGGCTATGGCTACACCTTC.

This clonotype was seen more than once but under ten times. The CDR3: CASSEEGTYEQYF. The CDR3 nucleotides read TGTGCCAGCAGTGAAGAGGGTACCTACGAGCAGTACTTC. The chain joins TRBV25-1 to TRBJ2-7, with a tentative D call TRBD2 (5 bases). The CDR3 covers 13 residues. Germline values: CDR1 MGHDK, CDR2 SYGVNS. Trimming left V 2 bases short and J 2 bases short, with 7 bases between.

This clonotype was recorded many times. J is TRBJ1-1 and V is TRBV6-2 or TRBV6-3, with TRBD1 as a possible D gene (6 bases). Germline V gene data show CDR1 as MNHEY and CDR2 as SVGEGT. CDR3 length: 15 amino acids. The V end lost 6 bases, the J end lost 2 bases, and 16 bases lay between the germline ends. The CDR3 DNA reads TGTGCCAGCAGGCAGAAAGGGGGAACTAACACTGAAGCTTTCTTT. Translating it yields CASRQKGGTNTEAFF.

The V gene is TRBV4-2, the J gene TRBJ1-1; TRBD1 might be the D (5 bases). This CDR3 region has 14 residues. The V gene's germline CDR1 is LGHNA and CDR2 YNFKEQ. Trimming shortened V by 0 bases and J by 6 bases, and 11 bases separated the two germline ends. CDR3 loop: CASSQEPGRPEAFF. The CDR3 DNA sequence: TGTGCCAGCAGCCAAGAACCAGGGCGGCCTGAAGCTTTCTTT.

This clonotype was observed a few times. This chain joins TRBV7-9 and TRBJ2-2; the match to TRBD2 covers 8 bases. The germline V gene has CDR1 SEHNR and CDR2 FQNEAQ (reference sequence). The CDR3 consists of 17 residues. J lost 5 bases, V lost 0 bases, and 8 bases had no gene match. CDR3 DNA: TGTGCCAGCAGCTTAGCCCCGGGAGGGCCCCCTACCGGGGAGCTGTTTTTT. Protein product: CASSLAPGGPPTGELFF.

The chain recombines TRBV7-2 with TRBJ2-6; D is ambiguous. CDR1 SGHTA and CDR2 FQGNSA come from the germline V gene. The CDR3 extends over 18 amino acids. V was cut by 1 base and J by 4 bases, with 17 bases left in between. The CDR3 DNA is TGTGCCAGCAGCTTAGTTCCCCCGCTAGGATTCGGGGCCAACGTCCTGACTTTC. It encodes CASSLVPPLGFGANVLTF. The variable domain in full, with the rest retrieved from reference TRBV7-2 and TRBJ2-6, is GAGVSQSPSNKVTEKGKDVELRCDPISGHTALYWYRQSLGQGLEFLIYFQGNSAPDKSGLPSDRFSAERTGGSVSTLTIQRTQQEDSAVYLCASSLVPPLGFGANVLTFGAGSRLTVL.

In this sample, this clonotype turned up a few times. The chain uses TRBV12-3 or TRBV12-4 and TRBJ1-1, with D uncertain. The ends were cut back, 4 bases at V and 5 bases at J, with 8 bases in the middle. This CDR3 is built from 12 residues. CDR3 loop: CASSWAGTEAFF. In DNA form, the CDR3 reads TGTGCCAGCAGTTGGGCAGGAACTGAAGCTTTCTTT.

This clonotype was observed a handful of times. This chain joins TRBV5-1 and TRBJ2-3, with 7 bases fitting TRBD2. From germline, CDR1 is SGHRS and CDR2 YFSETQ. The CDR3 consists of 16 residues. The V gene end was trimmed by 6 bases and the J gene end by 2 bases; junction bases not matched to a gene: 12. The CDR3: CASKGREAGITDTQYF. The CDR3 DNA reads TGCGCCAGCAAGGGACGGGAAGCGGGGATCACAGATACGCAGTATTTT.